Sequencing of this TCR beta chain was carried out in a study of T cell repertoires in cytomegalovirus infection. For the study at large: A matching HLA type, together with CMV infection, was signaled by public TCR beta signatures. The study, taken as a whole, reports: CMV-specific TCR beta clonotypes restricted by HLA-C were the ones dominating the ex vivo response. Of the TCR beta families, the public ones yielded a cumulative frequency that identified carriers of CMV plus the relevant HLA.

TCRdb re-derived calls from the reads in MiXCR, one entry per CDR3 protein. The sample holds around 540,000 distinct CDR3 sequences, 33% seen once. This clonotype was detected a few times. Its specificity is not known. The specimen comprised cultured PBMCs, sampled from culture after CMV antigen stimulation. This clonotype was obtained from a human donor in good health (CMV status not recorded). Some clones in this sample may be carry-over from other donors' samples.

CDR3 DNA sequence: TGCAGCGTTGGGCAGGGGATGGGGAACACCGGGGAGCTGTTTTTT. It is translated as CSVGQGMGNTGELFF. The chain joins TRBV29-1 to TRBJ2-2; possible D gene TRBD1, 6 bases. V lost 4 bases, J lost 1 base, and 13 bases lay in between. The CDR3 has 15 residues. Germline CDR1 reads SQVTM; CDR2 reads ANQGSEA.